These T cell receptor beta chains were read from a single sample in a study of response to subunit inactivated influenza vaccine. TCRdb re-derived calls from the RT-PCR reads in MiXCR, one entry per CDR3 protein. The repertoire holds just under 550,000 distinct CDR3 sequences, roughly a quarter seen once, with about 2.8% in the top ten. These data also featured in a second study, about T cells expressing NK-cell markers.

This sample comprised CD4+ T cells sorted from PBMCs, obtained 11 to 12 days after vaccination. These receptors came from a man between 50 and 59 years old who received an inactivated influenza vaccine. CDR3s include the opening cysteine and the closing phenylalanine or tryptophan. A D gene is named only where the DNA matches it firmly. Clone size appears in some rows only: once, few, many, or a class for an expanded clone.

TRBV7-2,TRBJ2-5,many,.,TGTGCCAGCAGCTTAGTCACTCAAGAGACCCAGTACTTC,CASSLVTQETQYF
TRBV9,TRBJ2-1,few,.,TGTGCCAGCAGCGTAGGGGACACAGGGAACTCCTACAATGAGCAGTTCTTC,CASSVGDTGNSYNEQFF
TRBV4-1,TRBJ2-4,.,TRBD2,TGCGCCAGCAGCCAAGTGGCGGGAGTTAACAAAAACATTCAGTACTTC,CASSQVAGVNKNIQYF
TRBV5-5,TRBJ2-1,few,.,TGTGCCAGCAGCTTGTGGAGTGAGACCTACAATGAGCAGTTCTTC,CASSLWSETYNEQFF
TRBV12-3/TRBV12-4,TRBJ2-1,few,.,TGTGCCAGCAGCAAAACCCGACTAATCAATGAGCAGTTCTTC,CASSKTRLINEQFF
TRBV5-1,TRBJ1-4,.,.,TGCGCCGGCAGCTTGCGTGGGACAACTAATGAAAAACTGTTTTTT,CAGSLRGTTNEKLFF
TRBV7-9,TRBJ1-1,.,.,TGTGCCAGCAGCCCAGCGGGAGGCGGTGAAGCTTTCTTT,CASSPAGGGEAFF
TRBV7-9,TRBJ2-3,few,TRBD2,TGTGCCAGCAGCCTACTCAGCGGGGGGACAGATACGCAGTATTTT,CASSLLSGGTDTQYF
TRBV3-1,TRBJ2-3,.,TRBD2,TGTGCCAGCAGCTCCGGGACTAGCGGGGTAACTAGCACAGATACGCAGTATTTT,CASSSGTSGVTSTDTQYF
TRBV11-2,TRBJ1-2,.,.,TGTGCCAGCAGCTACCGCCTCGGAAACTATGGCTACACCTTC,CASSYRLGNYGYTF
TRBV5-6,TRBJ1-3,.,TRBD1,TGTGCCAGCAGCCCGCCGGGACAGTATAGAAACACCATATATTTT,CASSPPGQYRNTIYF